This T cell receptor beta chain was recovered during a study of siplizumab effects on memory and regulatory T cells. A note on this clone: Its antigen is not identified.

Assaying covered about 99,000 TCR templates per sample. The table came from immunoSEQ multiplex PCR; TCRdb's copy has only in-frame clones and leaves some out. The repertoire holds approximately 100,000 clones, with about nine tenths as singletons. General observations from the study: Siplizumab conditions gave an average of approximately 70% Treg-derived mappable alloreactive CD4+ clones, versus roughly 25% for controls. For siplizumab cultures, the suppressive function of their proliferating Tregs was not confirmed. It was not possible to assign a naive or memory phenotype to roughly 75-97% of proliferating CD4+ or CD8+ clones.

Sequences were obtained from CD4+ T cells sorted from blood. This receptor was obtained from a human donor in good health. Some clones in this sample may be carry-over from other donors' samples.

CDR3 protein: CASSRLQGTLSYEQYF. CDR3 sequence (DNA): TGCGCCAGCAGCCGGCTACAGGGCACCCTCTCCTACGAGCAGTACTTC. This chain uses TRBV4-1 with TRBJ2-7, with D perhaps matching TRBD1 (6 bases). CDR1 MGHRA and CDR2 YSYEKL come from the germline V gene. V was trimmed by 4 bases and J by 0 bases, leaving 16 bases between them. The CDR3 contains 16 residues.